This T cell receptor beta chain was retrieved from a study of beta chain features in type 1 diabetes. Whole-study context: What patients shared with healthy donors was a similar profile of age, gender and cell yields.

This CDR3 is 13 amino acids long. The V and J ends lost 4 bases and 3 bases respectively, with 8 bases between them. The germline gives CDR1 LNHDA, CDR2 SQIVND (reference sequence). With respect to this clone: The sample has other DNA sequences that encode this CDR3 too.

Every bit of the isolated RNA underwent reverse transcription, so sequencing read expressed TCRB transcripts. Naive, central memory and regulatory T cell samples averaged roughly 3.5 million immunoSEQ reads each. Measured with immunoSEQ multiplex PCR; TCRdb has only the in-frame clones, and not every one. The table lists roughly 500,000 clones, 30% of them singletons. Sample: naive CD4+ T cells from blood. This clonotype was obtained from a man aged 18 to 29 in good health. This chain joins TRBV19 and TRBJ2-3; a possible D gene is TRBD1 (5 bases). The CDR3 sequence: CASSTTGTDTQYF. The CDR3 bases are TGTGCCAGTAGTACCACAGGAACAGATACGCAGTATTTT.